These 22 T cell receptor beta chains originate from one sample sequenced in a study of blood T cell repertoires in COVID-19. Clones were read by immunoSEQ multiplex PCR, and TCRdb kept only the in-frame ones, dropping some. The sample records a few hundred thousand clones, roughly 84% being singletons. Sequenced sample: PBMCs or T cells enriched from blood (not recorded which). The receptors originated from a woman aged 40 to 55 who had recovered from COVID-19.

This clone was detected only once. The chain has TRBV7-9 and TRBJ2-5; 9 nucleotides line up with TRBD2. The V gene's germline CDR1 is SEHNR and CDR2 FQNEAQ (reference sequence). This CDR3 has 15 amino acids. V lost 2 bases and J lost 2; bases outside the gene matches: 3. The CDR3 here is CASSLSLAGQETQYF. The CDR3 DNA reads TGTGCCAGCAGCTTATCCCTAGCGGGGCAAGAGACCCAGTACTTC.

The chain uses TRBV29-1 and TRBJ2-1; 9 bases are a match to TRBD2. The germline V gene encodes CDR1 SQVTM and CDR2 ANQGSEA. The CDR3 sequence is 15 residues long. The CDR3 here is CSIEGSSGNGAEQFF. The CDR3 nucleotides are TGCAGTATTGAAGGGTCTAGCGGGAATGGTGCTGAGCAGTTCTTC.

CDR3 amino acids: CASSQGTEPDTQYF. The CDR3 nucleotides read TGTGCCAGCAGCCAGGGGACAGAACCAGATACGCAGTATTTT. The chain links TRBV14 to TRBJ2-3, with 7 bases that match TRBD1. The germline V gene encodes CDR1 SGHDN and CDR2 FVKESK. CDR3 length equals 14 residues. The V gene end was trimmed by 3 bases and the J gene end by 4 bases; junction bases not matched to a gene: 4.

This clone was found many times. The rearrangement uses TRBV7-9 and TRBJ1-5; D not resolved. V lost 4 bases to trimming and J lost 6 bases, with 10 bases between them. The germline CDR1 and CDR2 sequences are SEHNR and FQNEAQ (reference sequence). The CDR3 runs to 13 residues. DNA for the CDR3: TGTGCCAGCAGCTCCCCCCCAGGTCAGCCCCAGCATTTT. Translating it yields CASSSPPGQPQHF.

This sequence joins TRBV6-5 and TRBJ2-7; 9 bases align to TRBD1. With V trimmed by 6 bases and J by 7 bases, 7 bases remained unmatched. The CDR3 has 13 residues. Germline CDR1 is MNHEY and CDR2 is SVGAGI. The CDR3 sequence is CASSTGTGWEQYF. The CDR3 DNA reads as TGTGCCAGCAGCACCGGGACAGGGTGGGAGCAGTACTTC.

The genes are TRBV18 and TRBJ1-2; TRBD1 matches at 7 bases. CDR1 is KGHSH, CDR2 LQKENI, per germline. The CDR3 totals 14 residues. After removal of 3 bases from V and 7 bases from J, the junction contained 8 bases not matched to a gene. The CDR3 region is CASSPGTDFAGYTF. Here the CDR3 DNA reads TGTGCCAGCTCACCGGGGACAGATTTTGCTGGCTACACCTTC.

The gene calls are TRBV13 and TRBJ2-7; 7 bases map to TRBD1. The ends lost 5 bases at V and 2 bases at J; junction bases unmatched: 9. CDR1 PRHDT and CDR2 FYEKMQ come from the germline V gene (reference sequence). The CDR3 covers 15 residues. The CDR3 nucleotides read TGTGCCAGCAGCCCCGGGACAGAGCTAACCTACGAGCAGTACTTC. Its protein is CASSPGTELTYEQYF.

In nucleotides, the CDR3 is TGCGCCAGCAGCTTATATAGCGGAAACAATGAGCAGTTCTTC. This encodes CASSLYSGNNEQFF. The chain carries TRBV5-1 and TRBJ2-1; a weak D match, TRBD2 (6 bases). Germline V gene lookup returns CDR1 SGHRS and CDR2 YFSETQ. V gave up 2 bases and J gave up 5 bases, with 11 bases separating them. CDR3 length equals 14 residues. Filled out from reference TRBV5-1 and TRBJ2-1, the complete variable domain reads KAGVTQTPRYLIKTRGQQVTLSCSPISGHRSVSWYQQTPGQGLQFLFEYFSETQRNKGNFPGRFSGRQFSNSRSEMNVSTLELGDSALYLCASSLYSGNNEQFFGPGTRLTVL.

The CDR3 sequence is CASGRLAGGRTDTQYF. The CDR3 nucleotides are TGTGCCAGCGGAAGACTAGCGGGAGGGCGCACAGATACGCAGTATTTT. The J gene is TRBJ2-3, the V gene TRBV2; 14 nucleotides match TRBD2. Trimming took 8 bases from V and 1 from J; bases not matched to a gene: 5. Germline CDR1 and CDR2: SNHLY and FYNNEI. The CDR3 is 16 residues long. The entire variable domain, with the rest obtained from reference TRBV2 and TRBJ2-3, is as follows: EPEVTQTPSHQVTQMGQEVILRCVPISNHLYFYWYRQILGQKVEFLVSFYNNEISEKSEIFDDQFSVERPDGSNFTLKIRSTKLEDSAMYFCASGRLAGGRTDTQYFGPGTRLTVL.

The chain recombines TRBV6-6 with TRBJ1-1, with no clear D. V lost 2 bases to trimming and J lost 3 bases, with 13 bases between them. The CDR3 has 15 residues. Germline CDR1 and CDR2: MNHNY and SVGAGI (reference sequence). CDR3 in amino acids: CASSYPPDGDTEAFF. CDR3 nucleotides: TGTGCCAGCAGTTACCCGCCTGACGGGGACACTGAAGCTTTCTTT.

The rearrangement joins TRBV2 to TRBJ1-2; D unclear. CDR3 length equals 14 residues. The V gene lost 4 bases and the J gene lost 2 bases, with 11 bases spanning the gap. Per the germline V gene, CDR1 is SNHLY and CDR2 is FYNNEI. CDR3 sequence (DNA): TGTGCCAGCAGTGGGAGGCCGGGGAACTATGGCTACACCTTC. Translated: CASSGRPGNYGYTF.

This clone has a single count. V is TRBV21-1 and J is TRBJ2-1; the table's D call, TRBD1, was not checked against the DNA. TRBV21-1 is shown as a pseudogene. The CDR3 has 18 residues. The DNA for the CDR3 is TGTGCCAGCAGCAAAACTTTAGAGACAGGGGGCCCCTACAATGAGCAGTTCTTC. Translation: CASSKTLETGGPYNEQFF.

V is TRBV27 and J is TRBJ2-2, with 8 bases matching TRBD2. This CDR3 spans 16 amino acids. Trimming at V came to 7 bases and at J to 3 bases, leaving 10 bases not matched to a gene. Germline assignment: CDR1 MNHEY and CDR2 SMNVEV (reference sequence). The DNA of the CDR3 is TGTGCCAGCAACCCACTAGCGGAGAGGGACACCGGGGAGCTGTTTTTT. Protein sequence: CASNPLAERDTGELFF.

The CDR3 nucleotides read TGTGCCAGCAGCCCGGGACAGGTGAACACTGAAGCTTTCTTT. Translation: CASSPGQVNTEAFF. The chain carries TRBV5-6 and TRBJ1-1; TRBD1 matches at 8 bases. The CDR3 extends over 14 amino acids. Germline loops: CDR1 SGHDT, CDR2 YYEEEE. V lost 4 bases and J lost 0; bases outside the gene matches: 2. Together with reference TRBV5-6 and TRBJ1-1, the CDR3 gives the full variable domain: DAGVTQSPTHLIKTRGQQVTLRCSPKSGHDTVSWYQQALGQGPQFIFQYYEEEERQRGNFPDRFSGHQFPNYSSELNVNALLLGDSALYLCASSPGQVNTEAFFGQGTRLTVV.

The chain carries TRBV27 and TRBJ2-5, with a tentative D call TRBD2 (7 bases). Deletions cut 0 bases from V and 4 bases from J, with 18 bases between. The germline gives CDR1 MNHEY, CDR2 SMNVEV (reference sequence). There are 17 residues in the CDR3. The CDR3 spells CASSLSRGEGPGETQYF. CDR3 DNA sequence: TGTGCCAGCAGTTTATCGAGGGGGGAGGGCCCAGGAGAGACCCAGTACTTC.

The chain combines TRBV14 with TRBJ2-1; TRBD2 agrees at 7 bases. The CDR3 runs to 15 residues. The germline V gene encodes CDR1 SGHDN and CDR2 FVKESK. Germline trimming cut 3 bases from V and 3 bases from J; bases unmatched to any gene: 5. CDR3 DNA: TGTGCCAGCAGCCAGGGTCGGGACTACTACAATGAGCAGTTCTTC. Translation gives CASSQGRDYYNEQFF. Using reference TRBV14 and TRBJ2-1 for the parts outside the CDR3, the full variable domain is EAGVTQFPSHSVIEKGQTVTLRCDPISGHDNLYWYRRVMGKEIKFLLHFVKESKQDESGMPNNRFLAERTGGTYSTLKVQPAELEDSGVYFCASSQGRDYYNEQFFGPGTRLTVL.

This clone showed up just once. This chain uses TRBV9 with TRBJ2-2; D is undetermined. Germline V gives CDR1 SGDLS, CDR2 YYNGEE. The germline V and J ends were trimmed by 0 bases and 6 bases, with 9 bases remaining between them. This CDR3 comprises 14 residues. The DNA for the CDR3 is TGTGCCAGCAGCGTAGCCCCCGGGTCCGGGGAGCTGTTTTTT. It translates to CASSVAPGSGELFF.

A few counts support this clone. The V and J genes are TRBV6-2 or TRBV6-3 and TRBJ2-1, with 10 bases matching TRBD2. The CDR3 has 16 residues. V lost 4 bases, J lost 9 bases, and 12 bases stayed unmatched. Germline assignment: CDR1 MNHEY and CDR2 SVGEGT. CDR3 nucleotide sequence: TGTGCCAGCAGTTCAGGGTTCCTAGCGGGAGCAGTTGAGCAGTTCTTC. It encodes CASSSGFLAGAVEQFF.

The rearrangement joins TRBV27 to TRBJ1-3, with D perhaps TRBD1 (5 bases). The CDR3 totals 17 residues. CDR1 is MNHEY and CDR2 is SMNVEV in the germline V gene (reference sequence). Trimming stripped 6 bases from V and 0 bases from J, with 18 bases between. The CDR3 bases are TGTGCCAGCAGGGAGGGGATTACAGGCAGCTCTGGAAACACCATATATTTT. Amino acid sequence: CASREGITGSSGNTIYF.

This chain connects TRBV25-1 to TRBJ2-3; a weak D match, TRBD1 (6 bases). Germline CDR1 MGHDK, CDR2 SYGVNS. The CDR3 is 14 residues long. Trimming took off 2 bases at V and 5 bases at J, with 11 bases between the two ends. The CDR3 DNA sequence: TGTGCCAGCAGTGAACGAGGGGGTGGAGATACGCAGTATTTT. Translating gives CASSERGGGDTQYF.

The V gene is TRBV6-1, the J gene TRBJ2-7; 9 nucleotides align to TRBD2. V shed 6 bases, J shed 4 bases, and the junction held 13 bases outside the gene matches. Germline V lookup: CDR1 MNHNS, CDR2 SASEGT. CDR3 length: 16 residues. The CDR3 spells CASREMTGTSLYEQYF. The CDR3 nucleotides read TGTGCCAGCAGGGAAATGACCGGGACTAGCTTATACGAGCAGTACTTC.

Notes on this clone: This sample also contains other DNA sequences that code for the same CDR3. The CDR3 sequence is CASKASGSNEQFF. In DNA, the CDR3 is TGTGCCAGCAAAGCTAGCGGGAGCAATGAGCAGTTCTTC. The rearrangement uses TRBV2 and TRBJ2-1; TRBD2 matches 10 bases. V lost 7 bases to trimming and J lost 6 bases; unmatched junction nucleotides: 3. Germline V gene data show CDR1 as SNHLY and CDR2 as FYNNEI. The CDR3 covers 13 residues.